This T cell receptor (beta chain) was sequenced in a study of cytomegalovirus exposure and HLA in healthy donors. Study overall: Early released data comprised 80 million to 100 million unique TCRs from HLA-typed donors. Study-wide results and caveats: Some V segments, TRBV6-2 and TRBV6-3 among them, were indistinguishable and were therefore excluded.

This PCR relied on a set of 60 Vbeta primers and 13 Jbeta primers. The repertoire was sequenced with immunoSEQ multiplex PCR; TCRdb's copy has only in-frame clones and lacks some. The sample lists fewer than 120,000 clones; around four fifths were seen once. CDR1 is SQVTM, CDR2 ANQGSEA, per germline. Trimming pared 4 bases from V and 4 bases from J, leaving 30 bases between. The CDR3 sequence is 19 residues long. With regard to this clone: No antigen is known for it.

The TCR was taken from a man younger than 45 in good health and CMV-seropositive. The sample was PBMCs. The rearrangement links TRBV29-1 to TRBJ2-3; D may be TRBD1 (5 bases). Here the CDR3 DNA reads TGCAGCGTTGTTACTTGGGCAGCCCTTCTAGGGGCCGGCCCAGATACGCAGTATTTT. It codes for CSVVTWAALLGAGPDTQYF.